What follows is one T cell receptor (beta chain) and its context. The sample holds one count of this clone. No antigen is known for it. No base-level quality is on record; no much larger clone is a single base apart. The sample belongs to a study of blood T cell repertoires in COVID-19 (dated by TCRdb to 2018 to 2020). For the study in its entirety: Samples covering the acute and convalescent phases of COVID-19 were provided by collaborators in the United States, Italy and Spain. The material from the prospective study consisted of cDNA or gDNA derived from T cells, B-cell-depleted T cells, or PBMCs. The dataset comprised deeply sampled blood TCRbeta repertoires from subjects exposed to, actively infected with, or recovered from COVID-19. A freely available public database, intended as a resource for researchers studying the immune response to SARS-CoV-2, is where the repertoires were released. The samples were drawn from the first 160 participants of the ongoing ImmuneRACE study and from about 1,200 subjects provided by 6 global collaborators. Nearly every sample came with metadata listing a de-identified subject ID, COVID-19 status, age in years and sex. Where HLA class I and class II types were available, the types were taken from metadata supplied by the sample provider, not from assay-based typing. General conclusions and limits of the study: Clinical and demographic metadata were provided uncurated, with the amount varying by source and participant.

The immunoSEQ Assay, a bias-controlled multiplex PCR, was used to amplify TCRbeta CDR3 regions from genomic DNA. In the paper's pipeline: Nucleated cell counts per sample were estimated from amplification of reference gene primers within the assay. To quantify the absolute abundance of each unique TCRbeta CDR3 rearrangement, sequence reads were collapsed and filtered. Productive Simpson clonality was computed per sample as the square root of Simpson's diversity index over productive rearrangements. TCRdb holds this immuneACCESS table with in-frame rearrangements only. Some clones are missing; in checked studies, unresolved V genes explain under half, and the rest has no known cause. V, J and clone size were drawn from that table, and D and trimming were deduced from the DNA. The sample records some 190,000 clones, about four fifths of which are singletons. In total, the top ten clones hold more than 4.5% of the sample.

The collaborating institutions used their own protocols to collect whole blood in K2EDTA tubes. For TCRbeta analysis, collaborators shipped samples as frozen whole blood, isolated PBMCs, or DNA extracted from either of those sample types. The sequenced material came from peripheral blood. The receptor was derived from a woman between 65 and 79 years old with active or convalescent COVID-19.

The nucleotide sequence reads as follows: TGTGCCACCAGGACAGGCTCCGGGGAGCTGTTTTTT. Translation gives CATRTGSGELFF. The rearrangement joined TRBV19 to TRBJ2-2; TRBD1 agrees with 7 junctional bases. Its CDR3 holds 12 amino acids, cysteine through phenylalanine. Only the CDR3 part of the read is kept: 36 bases, read in frame from the first base. For this chain, trimming is 10 bases at the V end and 6 bases at the J end, and the number of junction bases without a gene match is 5. The germline V gene (reference sequence) yields LNHDA for CDR1 and SQIVND for CDR2.